The clone carrying this TCR beta chain came up once. Its antigen is as yet unknown. The data stem from a study of shared clonotypes between healthy human individuals. Study-wide points: For naive CD4 cells, roughly 4.8% of clonotypes were shared across several donors.

There were no recent acute infections or vaccinations among the donors, who were healthy HIV-negative adults. For each subset, genomic DNA was distributed in equal portions over several immunoSEQ plates. Sequencing was performed with immunoSEQ multiplex PCR; in TCRdb, only in-frame clones are kept and a portion is missing. The data contain 2 million to 3 million clones, 80% to 95% of them singletons. The germline CDR1 and CDR2 sequences are SGHRS and YFSETQ. The CDR3 consists of 14 residues. The V gene lost 3 bases and the J gene lost 7 bases, with 13 bases spanning the gap. The receptor's source is a man between 18 and 35 years old in good health. Some clones in this sample may be carry-over from other donors' samples. This chain links TRBV5-1 with TRBJ1-4, with D uncertain. What was sequenced was naive CD4+ T cells from PBMCs. The subset denotes: CD45RA+ positively selected. As DNA, the CDR3 is TGCGCCAGCAGCTCGGCACTATCGGGTGAAAAACTGTTTTTT. Its protein is CASSSALSGEKLFF.